These 29 T cell receptor beta chains originate from one sample sequenced in a study of blood T cells in healthy people across ages. A second PCR of about 6 to 11 cycles used a sample-barcoded 5' primer and a J-beta primer mix. In TCRdb, the 5' RACE reads were re-called with MiXCR into one record per CDR3 protein. The top ten hold 17% of the sample, which has roughly 900,000 distinct CDR3 sequences, around 30% seen once. Specimen: blood. These receptor sequences come from a woman older than 75 in good health.

The chain carries TRBV2 and TRBJ1-1; no clear D. Trimming took off 3 bases at V and 11 bases at J, with 13 bases between the two ends. This CDR3 region has 12 residues. Germline V CDR1 and CDR2: SNHLY, FYNNEI. The CDR3 loop is CASSEKGLGAFF. Here the CDR3 DNA reads TGTGCCAGCAGTGAGAAGGGTTTGGGGGCTTTCTTT.

The chain links TRBV15 to TRBJ1-4; tentatively, D is TRBD1 (5 bases). The germline V gene has CDR1 LNHNV and CDR2 YYDKDF (reference sequence). This CDR3 comprises 15 residues. V was cut by 0 bases and J by 6 bases, with 11 bases left in between. The CDR3 reads CATSRDRVGHEKLFF. Here the CDR3 DNA reads TGTGCCACCAGCAGAGATAGGGTGGGGCATGAAAAACTGTTTTTT.

As to this clonotype: A much more abundant neighbour one base away suggests this may be a read error. The chain has TRBV18 and TRBJ2-7; unclear D gene. The end of the DNA fits TRBJ2-5 better, so the J call may be wrong. The length of the CDR3 is 14 residues. Germline V gives CDR1 KGHSH, CDR2 LQKENI. Here the CDR3 DNA reads TGTGCCAGCTCACCCCTAGAGATCCAGCAGACCCAGTACTTC. This translates into CASSPLEIQQTQYF.

This sequence joins TRBV13 and TRBJ1-6; D possibly corresponds to TRBD1 (5 bases). The V gene's germline CDR1 is PRHDT and CDR2 FYEKMQ (reference sequence). V was cut by 5 bases and J by 2 bases, with 10 bases left in between. The CDR3 runs to 15 residues. CDR3 DNA sequence: TGTGCCAGCAGCATGGGGGGGACCTATAATTCACCCCTCCACTTT. Residues: CASSMGGTYNSPLHF.

This clonotype was seen at least ten times. The CDR3 here is CASSARRADNTQYF. CDR3 sequence (DNA): TGTGCCAGCAGCGCCAGAAGGGCGGACAATACGCAGTATTTT. This rearrangement joins TRBV6-5 to TRBJ2-3; possibly TRBD1 for D (5 bases). CDR1 and CDR2 from the germline V gene are MNHEY and SVGAGI. CDR3 length: 14 amino acids. The V gene lost 6 bases and the J gene lost 7 bases, with 17 bases spanning the gap.

This clonotype has more than one count but fewer than ten. A much larger clone lies one base from this, so it may be a read error. The chain couples TRBV7-2 to TRBJ2-1; 8 bases are shared with TRBD2. The CDR3 covers 16 residues. The trim removed 5 bases at V and 6 bases at J, leaving 12 bases unmatched. Looked up from germline, CDR1 is SGHTA and CDR2 is FQGNSA. The CDR3 here is CASSQHTGGQGNEQFF. DNA for the CDR3: TGTGCCAGCAGCCAACATACGGGGGGGCAAGGCAATGAGCAGTTCTTC.

This clonotype has a count of ten or more. V usage is TRBV20-1 and J usage is TRBJ2-3; TRBD2 might be the D (5 bases). The CDR3 consists of 13 residues. Germline CDR1 is DFQATT and CDR2 is SNEGSKA (reference sequence). With 1 base removed from V and 7 bases from J, the gap between germline ends came to 12 bases. CDR3 residues: CSARVRGLHTQYF. The CDR3 DNA sequence: TGCAGTGCTAGAGTAAGAGGGCTCCATACGCAGTATTTT.

For this clonotype: A read error is possible here, since a much larger clone lies one base away. The chain couples TRBV7-2 to TRBJ1-2; TRBD1 agrees at 7 bases. The CDR3 sequence is 17 residues long. Trimming cost V 2 bases and J 4 bases; bases outside gene matches: 13. Germline-derived CDR1 and CDR2 are SGHTA and FQGNSA. The chain's CDR3 is CASSLWPPGGGSYGYTF. DNA of the CDR3: TGTGCCAGCAGCTTATGGCCCCCAGGGGGTGGGAGCTATGGCTACACCTTC.

This clonotype came up many times. The V call is TRBV25-1, the J call TRBJ2-1; 10 positions match TRBD2. J was trimmed by 8 bases and V by 6 bases; bases with no gene match: 10. There are 15 residues in the CDR3. The germline gives CDR1 MGHDK, CDR2 SYGVNS. The CDR3 region is CASSSVLAGLDEQFF. The CDR3 region has the DNA TGTGCCAGCAGCTCCGTACTAGCGGGGTTGGATGAGCAGTTCTTC.

In this sample, this clonotype turned up a few times. Being one base from a much bigger clone, this may be a read error. The chain carries TRBV6-1 and TRBJ2-5, with TRBD2 matching 13 bases. From germline, CDR1 is MNHNS and CDR2 SASEGT. The length of the CDR3 is 16 residues. V was pared by 6 bases and J by 5 bases, with 9 bases of the junction left unmatched. In nucleotides, the CDR3 is TGTGCCAGCAGACCAACTAGCGGGGGGGCCAGGGAGACCCAGTACTTC. Its translation: CASRPTSGGARETQYF.

This clonotype has ten or more counts. V gene TRBV2 combines with J gene TRBJ2-7; no reliable D call. CDR3 length: 12 amino acids. Trimming took 3 bases from V and 0 from J, leaving 3 bases between them. Germline lookup yields CDR1 SNHLY and CDR2 FYNNEI. The CDR3 DNA reads as TGTGCCAGCAGTGAGAGCTCCTACGAGCAGTACTTC. Its protein product is CASSESSYEQYF.

With regard to this clonotype: This may be a read error: a much more frequent sequence differs by one nucleotide. The chain uses TRBV4-3 and TRBJ2-5, with TRBD2 identical over 12 bases. This CDR3 is built from 16 residues. Germline CDR1 is LGHNA and CDR2 is YSLEER. The CDR3, as DNA: TGCGCCAGCAGCCCTGGACTAGCGGGGTACGGGGAGATCCAGTACTTC. It translates to CASSPGLAGYGEIQYF.

This clonotype was seen at least ten times. The genes are TRBV7-2 and TRBJ1-1; D ambiguous. Germline V CDR1 and CDR2: SGHTA, FQGNSA. The V end was cut by 0 bases, the J end by 9 bases, with 17 bases between. The CDR3 has 15 amino acids. The CDR3 bases are TGTGCCAGCAGCTTAGCGGGTTACGGGAGGGAGAAAGCTTTCTTT. This translates into CASSLAGYGREKAFF.

This sequence joins TRBV12-3 or TRBV12-4 and TRBJ1-4, with 7 bases aligning to TRBD1. Trimming took 7 bases from V and 4 from J; bases not matched to a gene: 6. There are 14 residues in the CDR3. DNA for the CDR3: TGTGCCAGCACCGGCAGGGGGATTAATGAAAAACTGTTTTTT. Amino acids: CASTGRGINEKLFF.

As regards this clonotype: This may be a read error: a much more frequent sequence differs by one nucleotide. The chain links TRBV4-1 to TRBJ2-1; D uncertain. This CDR3 spans 17 amino acids. CDR1 and CDR2 from the germline V gene are MGHRA and YSYEKL. Trimming took off 0 bases at V and 7 bases at J, with 19 bases between the two ends. The CDR3 DNA reads as TGCGCCAGCAGCCAAGATGGAAGAGCTCAAGGGTGGAATGAGCAGTTCTTC. Its protein is CASSQDGRAQGWNEQFF.

This clonotype turned up a few times. It may be a read error: a sequence one base away is much more abundant. The V and J genes are TRBV7-2 and TRBJ2-4; 9 positions agree with TRBD1. J gave up 13 bases and V 1 base, and 8 bases lay outside the gene matches. The CDR3 runs to 14 residues. Germline CDR1 is SGHTA and CDR2 is FQGNSA. The CDR3 spells CASSLGGTGLGQYF. CDR3 DNA: TGTGCCAGCAGCTTAGGTGGGACAGGGCTTGGGCAGTACTTC.

The rearrangement uses TRBV12-3 or TRBV12-4 and TRBJ1-1; weak D call: TRBD1 (6 bases). Trimming took 5 bases from V and 2 from J, leaving 12 bases between them. The CDR3 is 14 residues long. The CDR3 region has the DNA TGTGCCAGCAGTCTCGACAGGACCAACACTGAAGCTTTCTTT. The encoded protein is CASSLDRTNTEAFF.

The chain couples TRBV28 to TRBJ2-7, with 7 nucleotides matching TRBD1. The germline CDR1 and CDR2 sequences are MDHEN and SYDVKM. Germline trimming cut 4 bases from V and 0 bases from J; bases unmatched to any gene: 9. This CDR3 is 16 amino acids long. In DNA, the CDR3 is TGTGCCAGCAGTTCCCACAGGGGTCTACCCTCCTACGAGCAGTACTTC. Translating gives CASSSHRGLPSYEQYF. The whole variable domain, filled in from reference TRBV28 and TRBJ2-7, reads DVKVTQSSRYLVKRTGEKVFLECVQDMDHENMFWYRQDPGLGLRLIYFSYDVKMKEKGDIPEGYSVSREKKERFSLILESASTNQTSMYLCASSSHRGLPSYEQYFGPGTRLTVT.

This clonotype has more than one count but fewer than ten. This chain uses TRBV30 with TRBJ2-5; D is unclear. This CDR3 region has 13 residues. CDR1 and CDR2 (germline): GTSNPN, SVGIG (reference sequence). Between the trimmed V and J ends, which lost 0 bases and 5 bases, there was a span of 10 bases. CDR3 region: CAWSVIGIETQYF. CDR3 DNA: TGTGCCTGGAGTGTTATAGGGATCGAGACCCAGTACTTC.

V and J are TRBV5-1 and TRBJ1-2; no clear D. V was shortened by 3 bases and J by 8 bases, with 17 bases between the two germline ends. Germline V gene lookup returns CDR1 SGHRS and CDR2 YFSETQ. The CDR3 has 14 residues. The CDR3 protein is CASSSQWACDGYTF. CDR3 nucleotides: TGCGCCAGCAGCTCCCAATGGGCGTGCGACGGCTACACCTTC.

J is TRBJ2-7 and V is TRBV7-2; TRBD2 might be the D (5 bases). The CDR3 sequence is 12 residues long. V shed 6 bases and J shed 7 bases, with 13 bases lying between them. Germline assignment: CDR1 SGHTA and CDR2 FQGNSA. The CDR3 spells CASSPRPGEQYF. The CDR3 nucleotides are TGTGCCAGCAGTCCAAGACCGGGGGAGCAGTACTTC.

The gene calls are TRBV7-2 and TRBJ1-4; D may be TRBD1 (5 bases). The V gene lost 5 bases and the J gene lost 3 bases, with 10 bases spanning the gap. Germline assignment: CDR1 SGHTA and CDR2 FQGNSA. This CDR3 is built from 14 residues. The chain's CDR3 is CASSPGTPNEKLFF. CDR3 in DNA: TGTGCCAGCAGCCCCGGGACTCCTAATGAAAAACTGTTTTTT.

This clonotype was detected a few times. The J gene is TRBJ1-6, the V gene TRBV6-2 or TRBV6-3, with D uncertain. Germline CDR1 reads MNHEY; CDR2 reads SVGEGT. Trimming removed 5 bases at V and 7 bases at J, with 15 bases between. There are 15 residues in the CDR3. CDR3 sequence (DNA): TGTGCCAGCAGTACCCCGGCGGTAATGAATTCACCCCTCCACTTT. Protein product: CASSTPAVMNSPLHF.

The table lists this clonotype with many counts. The V gene is TRBV6-2 or TRBV6-3, the J gene TRBJ2-6; D unresolved. V lost 5 bases to trimming and J lost 0 bases, with 8 bases between them. The CDR3 is 15 residues long. The germline V gene encodes CDR1 MNHEY and CDR2 SVGEGT. In nucleotides, the CDR3 is TGTGCCAGCAGTGTTATGAGCTCTGGGGCCAACGTCCTGACTTTC. Protein product: CASSVMSSGANVLTF.

The V call is TRBV6-5, the J call TRBJ2-1; the D gene is possibly TRBD2 (5 bases). Per germline, CDR1 MNHEY and CDR2 SVGAGI. V dropped 6 bases and J dropped 9 bases, with 12 bases sitting between them. The CDR3 is 12 residues long. CDR3 residues: CASRTGVGEQFF. In nucleotides, the CDR3 is TGTGCCAGCAGAACCGGGGTGGGTGAGCAGTTCTTC.

This clonotype was seen a few times. The chain recombines TRBV4-2 with TRBJ1-1; no clear D gene. V dropped 2 bases and J dropped 5 bases, with 12 bases sitting between them. Germline CDR1 is LGHNA and CDR2 is YNFKEQ. CDR3 length equals 14 residues. CDR3 in DNA: TGTGCCAGCAGCCAATCTGGGAGACGGACTGAAGCTTTCTTT. Amino acids: CASSQSGRRTEAFF.

This clonotype has just a few counts. V is TRBV6-6 and J is TRBJ2-2; TRBD1 matches 10 bases. V shed 5 bases, J shed 0 bases, and the junction held 6 bases outside the gene matches. In germline, CDR1 is MNHNY, CDR2 SVGAGI (reference sequence). This CDR3 comprises 17 residues. For the CDR3, the DNA is TGTGCCAGCAGTAGGGCCGGACAGGGGGCGAACACCGGGGAGCTGTTTTTT. Its protein is CASSRAGQGANTGELFF.

This clonotype was counted many times. This chain links TRBV5-5 with TRBJ1-4; unclear D gene. This CDR3 has 15 amino acids. Germline CDR1 SGHKS, CDR2 YYEKEE (reference sequence). V lost 0 bases, J lost 8 bases, and 14 bases lay in between. The chain's CDR3 is CASSLAGSGEEKLFF. The CDR3 bases are TGTGCCAGCAGCTTGGCTGGGAGCGGAGAAGAAAAACTGTTTTTT.

In its sample, this clonotype was seen a few times. CDR3 nucleotides: TGTGCCACCAGTGATCGGACAGGGGCGAACTATGGCTACACCTTC. This encodes CATSDRTGANYGYTF. This chain uses TRBV24-1 with TRBJ1-2, with 9 bases aligning to TRBD1. Germline values: CDR1 KGHDR, CDR2 SFDVKD. The CDR3 length is 15 residues. Trimming cost V 3 bases and J 2 bases; bases outside gene matches: 3.